The source of this T cell receptor beta chain is a study of blood T cell repertoires in COVID-19. At the level of the study: Collection of acute and convalescent COVID-19 samples took place in the United States, Italy and Spain. In each case, the material was cDNA or gDNA derived from T cells, B-cell-depleted T cells, or PBMCs.

Methods used by the authors: Estimation of nucleated cell counts was performed using reference gene primer amplification. Only in-frame clones appear in the TCRdb table, and some are missing; sequencing was by immunoSEQ multiplex PCR. V, J and clone size derive from that table, while D and trimming were established from the DNA sequence. The top ten clones hold 13% of a sample with about 150,000 clones, more than 70% of them seen once. The CDR3 has 18 residues. CDR1 SGHTA and CDR2 FQGNSA come from the germline V gene. The V end lost 1 base, the J end lost 1 base, and 19 bases lay between the germline ends.

V gene TRBV7-2 combines with J gene TRBJ1-1; tentative D call: TRBD1 (5 bases). The specimen was peripheral blood. The clonotype originates from a man between 60 and 75 years old with active or convalescent COVID-19. The CDR3 is CASSLGGLRGGGNTEAFF. The DNA for the CDR3 is TGTGCCAGCAGCTTAGGGGGGTTGAGGGGAGGAGGGAACACTGAAGCTTTCTTT.